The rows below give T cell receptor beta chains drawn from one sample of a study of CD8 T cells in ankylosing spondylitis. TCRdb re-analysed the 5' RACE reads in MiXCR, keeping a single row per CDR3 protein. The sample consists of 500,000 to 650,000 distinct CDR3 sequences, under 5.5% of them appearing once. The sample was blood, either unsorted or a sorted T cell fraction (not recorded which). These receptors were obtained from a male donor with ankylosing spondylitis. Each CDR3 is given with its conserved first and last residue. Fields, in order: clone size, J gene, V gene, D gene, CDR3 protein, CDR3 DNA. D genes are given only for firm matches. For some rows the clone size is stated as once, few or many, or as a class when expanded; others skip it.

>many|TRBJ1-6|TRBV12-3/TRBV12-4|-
CASSPGSYNSPLHF
TGTGCCAGCAGCCCTGGGTCCTATAATTCACCCCTCCACTTT
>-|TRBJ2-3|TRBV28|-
CASSVRIDTQYF
TGTGCCAGCAGTGTTAGAATTGATACGCAGTATTTT
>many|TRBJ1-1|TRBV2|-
CASTANRVNTEAFF
TGTGCCAGCACCGCCAACAGGGTGAACACTGAAGCTTTCTTT
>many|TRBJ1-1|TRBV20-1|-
CSASMGALNTEAFF
TGCAGTGCTAGTATGGGGGCGTTGAACACTGAAGCTTTCTTT
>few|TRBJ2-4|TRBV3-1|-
CASSQEGTKNIQYF
TGTGCCAGCAGCCAAGAAGGAACCAAAAACATTCAGTACTTC
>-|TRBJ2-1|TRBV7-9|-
CASSPREGEQFF
TGTGCCAGCAGTCCCCGGGAAGGGGAGCAGTTCTTC
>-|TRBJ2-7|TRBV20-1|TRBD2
CSARDFGRGSYEQYF
TGCAGTGCTAGAGATTTCGGGCGGGGGTCCTACGAGCAGTACTTC
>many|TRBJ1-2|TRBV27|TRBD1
CASCLTGTGGIYGYTF
TGTGCCAGCTGCCTCACCGGGACAGGGGGTATCTATGGCTACACCTTC
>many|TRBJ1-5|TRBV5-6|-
CASSLSDPSNQPQHF
TGTGCCAGCAGCTTGTCTGATCCTAGCAATCAGCCCCAGCATTTT
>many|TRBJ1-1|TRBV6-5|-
CASSLLVTGKNTEAFF
TGTGCCAGCAGTTTGCTCGTGACAGGAAAGAACACTGAAGCTTTCTTT
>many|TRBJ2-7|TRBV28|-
CASSAFGTGTYEQYF
TGTGCCAGCAGTGCGTTTGGGACTGGAACCTACGAGCAGTACTTC
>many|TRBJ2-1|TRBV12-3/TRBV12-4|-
CASSLTGNEQFF
TGTGCCAGCAGTTTGACGGGTAATGAGCAGTTCTTC
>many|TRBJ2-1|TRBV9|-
CASSVVRAGSNEQFF
TGTGCCAGCAGCGTAGTCAGGGCAGGGTCTAATGAGCAGTTCTTC
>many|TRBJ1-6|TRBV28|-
CASSLLTGLVGSPLHF
TGTGCCAGCAGTTTACTGACAGGCTTAGTTGGATCACCCCTCCACTTT
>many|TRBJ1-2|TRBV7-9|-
CASSRGTGSVDGYTF
TGTGCCAGCAGCCGAGGGACGGGCTCGGTGGATGGCTACACCTTC
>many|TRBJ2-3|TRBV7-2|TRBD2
CASSGRLAPARTQYF
TGTGCCAGCAGCGGACGACTAGCGCCGGCACGGACGCAGTATTTT
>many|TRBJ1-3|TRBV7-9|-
CASSLTAGDGNTIYF
TGTGCCAGCAGCTTAACGGCAGGGGATGGAAACACCATATATTTT
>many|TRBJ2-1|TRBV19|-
CASSIRISGANEQFF
TGTGCCAGTAGTATAAGGATTAGCGGCGCTAATGAGCAGTTCTTC
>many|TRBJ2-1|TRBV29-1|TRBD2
CSVGPSGNYNEQFF
TGCAGCGTTGGACCTAGCGGGAACTACAATGAGCAGTTCTTC
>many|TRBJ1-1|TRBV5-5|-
CASSPTTGNTEAFF
TGTGCCAGCAGCCCCACGACAGGGAACACTGAAGCTTTCTTT
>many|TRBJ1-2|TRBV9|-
CASSRSRATLTHYTF
TGTGCCAGCAGCCGATCAAGAGCCACCCTAACACATTACACCTTC
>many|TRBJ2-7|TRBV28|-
CASSSSTLGYEQYF
TGTGCCAGCAGTTCCAGTACTCTGGGTTACGAGCAGTACTTC
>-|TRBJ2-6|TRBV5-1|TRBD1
CASSYDRGTNVLTF
TGCGCCAGCAGCTACGACAGGGGAACCAACGTCCTGACTTTC
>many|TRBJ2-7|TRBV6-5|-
CASSYLGQPYEQYF
TGTGCCAGCAGTTACTTGGGACAACCCTACGAGCAGTACTTC
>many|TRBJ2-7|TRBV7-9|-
CASSLGTPTYEQYF
TGTGCCAGCAGCTTAGGGACCCCAACCTACGAGCAGTACTTC
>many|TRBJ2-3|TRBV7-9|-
CASTFVAVTQYF
TGTGCCAGCACCTTCGTAGCTGTTACGCAGTATTTT
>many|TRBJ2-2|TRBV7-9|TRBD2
CASSQSPGRLGTGELFF
TGTGCCAGCAGCCAGTCCCCCGGGAGGCTTGGAACCGGGGAGCTGTTTTTT
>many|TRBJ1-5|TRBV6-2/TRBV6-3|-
CASSSKGRRLAQHF
TGTGCCAGCAGCTCTAAGGGACGGAGGTTAGCCCAGCATTTT
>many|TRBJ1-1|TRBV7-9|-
CASSTPGGALNTEAFF
TGTGCCAGCAGCACCCCGGGGGGGGCTTTGAACACTGAAGCTTTCTTT
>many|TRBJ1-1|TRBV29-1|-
CSVDGPNGAAFF
TGCAGCGTTGACGGCCCGAACGGCGCAGCTTTCTTT
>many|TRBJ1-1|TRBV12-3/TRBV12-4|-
CASTPLGREAFF
TGTGCCAGCACCCCCCTCGGAAGAGAAGCTTTCTTT
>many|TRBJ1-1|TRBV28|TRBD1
CASSTASTQGAGTEAFF
TGTGCCAGCAGTACTGCCTCGACACAGGGGGCAGGCACTGAAGCTTTCTTT
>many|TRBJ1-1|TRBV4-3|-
CASSQEDRGLNTEAFF
TGCGCCAGCAGCCAAGAGGACCGTGGCCTGAACACTGAAGCTTTCTTT